The clone carrying this T cell receptor beta chain was counted between two and nine times. Its antigen is still unknown. TCRdb keeps only in-frame clones here, not all; method: immunoSEQ multiplex PCR. Of more than 85,000 clones detected, 90% appear once; the ten largest clones hold 0.25% to 0.35%. The data stem from a study of OX40 agonist ivuxolimab in advanced cancers. V was pared by 4 bases and J by 4 bases, with 16 bases between. This CDR3 comprises 15 residues. Germline CDR1 reads SEHNR; CDR2 reads FQNEAQ (reference sequence). Study-level points and caveats: A proportion of nonresponders additionally exhibited low normalized T-cell clonal expansion. Antigen specificity was not determined for the expanded peripheral T cells.

V and J are TRBV7-9 and TRBJ1-1, with D uncertain. The source was CD4+ or CD8+ T cells sorted from blood, collected in a trial of the OX40 agonist ivuxolimab. The clonotype was recovered from an adult with an advanced solid tumor such as melanoma, head and neck, liver or kidney cancer. The CDR3 region has the DNA TGTGCCAGCAGCTCCCCTCCCCCCAGTGGCACTGAAGCTTTCTTT. It specifies CASSSPPPSGTEAFF. The full variable domain, completed using reference TRBV7-9 and TRBJ1-1, is DTGVSQNPRHKITKRGQNVTFRCDPISEHNRLYWYRQTLGQGPEFLTYFQNEAQLEKSRLLSDRFSAERPKGSFSTLEIQRTEQGDSAMYLCASSSPPPSGTEAFFGQGTRLTVV.